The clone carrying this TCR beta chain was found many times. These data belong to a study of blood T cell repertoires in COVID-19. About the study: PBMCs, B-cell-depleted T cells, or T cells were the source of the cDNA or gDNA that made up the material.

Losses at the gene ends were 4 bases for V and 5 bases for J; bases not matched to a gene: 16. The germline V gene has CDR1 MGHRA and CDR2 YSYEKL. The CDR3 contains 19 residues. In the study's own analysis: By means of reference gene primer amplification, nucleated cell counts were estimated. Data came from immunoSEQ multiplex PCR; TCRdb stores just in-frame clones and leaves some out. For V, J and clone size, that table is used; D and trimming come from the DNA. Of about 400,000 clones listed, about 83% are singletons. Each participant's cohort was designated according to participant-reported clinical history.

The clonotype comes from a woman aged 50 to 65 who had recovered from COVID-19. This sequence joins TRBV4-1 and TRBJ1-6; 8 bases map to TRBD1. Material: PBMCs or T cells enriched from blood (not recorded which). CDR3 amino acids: CASSLRARDRTTNNSPLHF. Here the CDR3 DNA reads TGCGCCAGCAGCCTACGGGCCCGGGACAGGACGACAAATAATTCACCCCTCCACTTT.